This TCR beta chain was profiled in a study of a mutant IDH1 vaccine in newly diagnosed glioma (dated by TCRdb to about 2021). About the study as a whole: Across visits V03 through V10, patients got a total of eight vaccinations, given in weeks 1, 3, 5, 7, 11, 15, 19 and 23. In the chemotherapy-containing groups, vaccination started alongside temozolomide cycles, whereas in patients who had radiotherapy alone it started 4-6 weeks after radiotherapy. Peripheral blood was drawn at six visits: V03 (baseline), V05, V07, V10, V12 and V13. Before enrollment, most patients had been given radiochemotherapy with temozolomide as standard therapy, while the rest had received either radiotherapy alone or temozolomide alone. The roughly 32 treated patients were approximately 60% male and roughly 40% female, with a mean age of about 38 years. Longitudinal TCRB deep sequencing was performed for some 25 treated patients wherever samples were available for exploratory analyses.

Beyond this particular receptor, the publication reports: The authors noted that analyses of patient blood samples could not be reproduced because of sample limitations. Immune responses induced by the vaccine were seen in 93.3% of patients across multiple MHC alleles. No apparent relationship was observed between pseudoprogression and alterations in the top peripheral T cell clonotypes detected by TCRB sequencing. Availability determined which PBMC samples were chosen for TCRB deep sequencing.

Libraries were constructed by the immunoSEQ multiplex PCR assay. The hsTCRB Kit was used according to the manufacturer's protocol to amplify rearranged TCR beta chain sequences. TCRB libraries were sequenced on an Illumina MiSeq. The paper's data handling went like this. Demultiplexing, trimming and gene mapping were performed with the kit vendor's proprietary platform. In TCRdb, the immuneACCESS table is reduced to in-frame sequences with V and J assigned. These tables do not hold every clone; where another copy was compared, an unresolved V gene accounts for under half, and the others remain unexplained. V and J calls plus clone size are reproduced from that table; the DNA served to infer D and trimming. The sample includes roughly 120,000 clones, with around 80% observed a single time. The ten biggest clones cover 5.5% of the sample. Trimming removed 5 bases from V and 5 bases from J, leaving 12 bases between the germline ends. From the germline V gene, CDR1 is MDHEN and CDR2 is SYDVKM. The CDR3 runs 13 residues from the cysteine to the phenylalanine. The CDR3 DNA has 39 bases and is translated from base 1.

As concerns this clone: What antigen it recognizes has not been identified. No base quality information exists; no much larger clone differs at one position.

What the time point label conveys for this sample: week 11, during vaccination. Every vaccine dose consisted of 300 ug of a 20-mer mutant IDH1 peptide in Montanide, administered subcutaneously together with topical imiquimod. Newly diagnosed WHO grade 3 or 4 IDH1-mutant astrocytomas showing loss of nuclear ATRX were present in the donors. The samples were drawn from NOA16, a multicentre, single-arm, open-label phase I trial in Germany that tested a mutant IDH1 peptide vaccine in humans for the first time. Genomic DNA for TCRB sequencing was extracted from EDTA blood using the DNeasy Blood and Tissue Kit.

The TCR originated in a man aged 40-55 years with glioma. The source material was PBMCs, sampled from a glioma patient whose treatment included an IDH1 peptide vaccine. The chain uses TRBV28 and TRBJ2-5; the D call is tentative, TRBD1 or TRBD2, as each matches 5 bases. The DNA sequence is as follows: TGTGCCAGCAGTGGAGGACCAGGGGAGACCCAGTACTTC. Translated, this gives CASSGGPGETQYF.